This T cell receptor beta chain originates from a study of early T cells in non-severe SARS-CoV-2 infection. CDR3 length equals 14 residues. Trimming pared 2 bases from V and 7 bases from J, leaving 14 bases between. From germline, CDR1 is SGHTA and CDR2 FQGNSA. This clonotype was recorded many times. In TCRdb, the 5' RACE reads were re-called with MiXCR into one record per CDR3 protein. The sample has over 45,000 distinct CDR3 sequences; under 8% are singletons. The J gene is TRBJ1-1, the V gene TRBV7-2; D is perhaps TRBD1 (5 bases). This TCR was recovered from an adult who was a healthcare worker with PCR-confirmed SARS-CoV-2 infection or an uninfected control (not recorded which). This material consisted of whole blood, taken at baseline. CDR3 sequence (DNA): TGTGCCAGCAGCTTAACTGTGGGACCGCTTGAAGCTTTCTTT. Its translation is CASSLTVGPLEAFF.